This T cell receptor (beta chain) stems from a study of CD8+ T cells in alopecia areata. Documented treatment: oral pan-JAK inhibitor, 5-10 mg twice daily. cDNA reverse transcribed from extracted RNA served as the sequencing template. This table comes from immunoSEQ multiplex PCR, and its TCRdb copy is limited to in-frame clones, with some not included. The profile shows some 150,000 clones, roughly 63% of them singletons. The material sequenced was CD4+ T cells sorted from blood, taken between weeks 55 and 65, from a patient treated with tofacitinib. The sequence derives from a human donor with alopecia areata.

CDR3 sequence reads: CASSLVPRDKSYGYTF. DNA of the CDR3: TGCGCCAGCAGCTTGGTCCCCCGGGACAAGTCCTATGGCTACACCTTC. The rearrangement uses TRBV5-1 and TRBJ1-2; TRBD1 is a possible D gene (6 bases). The V gene's germline CDR1 is SGHRS and CDR2 YFSETQ. CDR3 size: 16 residues. V shed 0 bases and J shed 4 bases, with 16 bases lying between them.